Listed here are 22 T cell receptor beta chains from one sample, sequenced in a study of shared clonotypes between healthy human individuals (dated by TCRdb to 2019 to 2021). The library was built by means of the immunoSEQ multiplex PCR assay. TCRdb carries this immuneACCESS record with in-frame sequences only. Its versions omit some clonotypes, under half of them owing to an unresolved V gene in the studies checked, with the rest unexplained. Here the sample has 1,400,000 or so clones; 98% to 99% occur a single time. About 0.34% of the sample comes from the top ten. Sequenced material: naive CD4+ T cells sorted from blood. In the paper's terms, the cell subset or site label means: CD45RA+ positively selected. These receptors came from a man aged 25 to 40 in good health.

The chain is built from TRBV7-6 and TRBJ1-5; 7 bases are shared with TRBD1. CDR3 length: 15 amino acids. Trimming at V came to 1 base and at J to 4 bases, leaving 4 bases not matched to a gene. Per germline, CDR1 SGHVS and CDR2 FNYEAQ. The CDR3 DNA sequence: TGTGCCAGCAGCTTAGGAGGGGGCTGGAATCAGCCCCAGCATTTT. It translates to CASSLGGGWNQPQHF. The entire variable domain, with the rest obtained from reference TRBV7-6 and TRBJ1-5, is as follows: GAGVSQSPRYKVTKRGQDVALRCDPISGHVSLYWYRQALGQGPEFLTYFNYEAQQDKSGLPNDRFSAERPEGSISTLTIQRTEQRDSAMYRCASSLGGGWNQPQHFGDGTRLSIL.

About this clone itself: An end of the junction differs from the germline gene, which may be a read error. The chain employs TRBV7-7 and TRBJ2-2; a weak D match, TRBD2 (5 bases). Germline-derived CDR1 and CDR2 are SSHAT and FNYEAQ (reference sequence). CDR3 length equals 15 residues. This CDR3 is CASSPRQAGTGELFF. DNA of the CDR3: TGTGCTAGCAGCCCCCGGCAGGCGGGCACCGGGGAGCTGTTTTTT. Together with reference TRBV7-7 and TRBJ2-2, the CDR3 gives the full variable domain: GAGVSQSPRYKVTKRGQDVTLRCDPISSHATLYWYQQALGQGPEFLTYFNYEAQPDKSGLPSDRFSAERPEGSISTLTIQRTEQRDSAMYRCASSPRQAGTGELFFGEGSRLTVL.

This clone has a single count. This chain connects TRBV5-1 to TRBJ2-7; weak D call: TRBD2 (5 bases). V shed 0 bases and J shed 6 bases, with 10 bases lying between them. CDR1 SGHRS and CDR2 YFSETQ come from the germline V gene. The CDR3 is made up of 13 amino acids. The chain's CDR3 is CASSLVAGFEQYF. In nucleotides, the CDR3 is TGCGCCAGCAGCTTGGTTGCGGGTTTCGAGCAGTACTTC.

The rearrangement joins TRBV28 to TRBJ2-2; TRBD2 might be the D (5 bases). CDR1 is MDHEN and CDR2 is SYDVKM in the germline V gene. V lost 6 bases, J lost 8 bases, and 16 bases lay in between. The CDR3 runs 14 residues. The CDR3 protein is CASSPPHAGGELFF. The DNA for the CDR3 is TGTGCCAGCAGCCCCCCGCATGCGGGTGGGGAGCTGTTTTTT.

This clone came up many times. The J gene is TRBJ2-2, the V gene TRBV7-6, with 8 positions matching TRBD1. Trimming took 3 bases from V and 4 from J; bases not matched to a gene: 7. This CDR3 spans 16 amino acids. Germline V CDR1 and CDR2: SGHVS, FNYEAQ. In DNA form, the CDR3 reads TGTGCCAGCAGCTTCACAGGGGGACCGGGCACCGGGGAGCTGTTTTTT. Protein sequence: CASSFTGGPGTGELFF. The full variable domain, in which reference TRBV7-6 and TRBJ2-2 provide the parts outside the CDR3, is GAGVSQSPRYKVTKRGQDVALRCDPISGHVSLYWYRQALGQGPEFLTYFNYEAQQDKSGLPNDRFSAERPEGSISTLTIQRTEQRDSAMYRCASSFTGGPGTGELFFGEGSRLTVL.

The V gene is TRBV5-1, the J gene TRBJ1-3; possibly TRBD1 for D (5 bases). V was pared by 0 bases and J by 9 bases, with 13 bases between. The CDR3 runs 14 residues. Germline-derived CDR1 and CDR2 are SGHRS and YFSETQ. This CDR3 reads CASSLAGQISTIYF. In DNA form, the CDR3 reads TGCGCCAGCAGCTTGGCAGGGCAGATCTCCACCATATATTTT.

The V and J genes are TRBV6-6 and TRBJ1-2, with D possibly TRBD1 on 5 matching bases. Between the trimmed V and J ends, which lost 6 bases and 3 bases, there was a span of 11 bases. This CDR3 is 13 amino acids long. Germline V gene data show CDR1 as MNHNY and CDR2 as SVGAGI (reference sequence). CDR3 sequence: CASRPLGDYGYTF. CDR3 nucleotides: TGTGCCAGCAGACCGCTGGGGGACTATGGCTACACCTTC.

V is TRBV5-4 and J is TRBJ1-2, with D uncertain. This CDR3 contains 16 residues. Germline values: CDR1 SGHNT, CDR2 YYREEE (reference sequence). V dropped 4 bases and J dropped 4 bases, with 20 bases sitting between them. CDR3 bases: TGTGCCAGCAGCCTGAGACGCGGGGTTTGGAGCTATGGCTACACCTTC. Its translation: CASSLRRGVWSYGYTF.

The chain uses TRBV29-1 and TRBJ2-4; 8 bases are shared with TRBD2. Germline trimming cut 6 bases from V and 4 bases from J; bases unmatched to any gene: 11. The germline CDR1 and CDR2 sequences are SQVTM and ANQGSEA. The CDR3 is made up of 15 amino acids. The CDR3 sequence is CSVTGLAGRKNIQYF. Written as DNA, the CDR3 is TGCAGCGTAACGGGCCTAGCGGGCCGGAAAAACATTCAGTACTTC. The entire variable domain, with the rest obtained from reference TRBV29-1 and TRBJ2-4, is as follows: SAVISQKPSRDICQRGTSLTIQCQVDSQVTMMFWYRQQPGQSLTLIATANQGSEATYESGFVIDKFPISRPNLTFSTLTVSNMSPEDSSIYLCSVTGLAGRKNIQYFGAGTRLSVL.

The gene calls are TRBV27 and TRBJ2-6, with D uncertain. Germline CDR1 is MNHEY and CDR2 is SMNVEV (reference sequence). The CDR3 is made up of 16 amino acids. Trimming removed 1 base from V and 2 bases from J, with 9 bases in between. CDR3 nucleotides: TGTGCCAGCAGTTTATATGGTGGGGCTGGGGCCAACGTCCTGACTTTC. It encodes CASSLYGGAGANVLTF.

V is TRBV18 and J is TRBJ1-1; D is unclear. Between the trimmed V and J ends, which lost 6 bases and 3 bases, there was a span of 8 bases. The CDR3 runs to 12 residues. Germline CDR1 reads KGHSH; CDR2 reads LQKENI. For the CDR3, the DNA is TGTGCCAGCTCGGCAACGGACACTGAAGCTTTCTTT. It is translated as CASSATDTEAFF.

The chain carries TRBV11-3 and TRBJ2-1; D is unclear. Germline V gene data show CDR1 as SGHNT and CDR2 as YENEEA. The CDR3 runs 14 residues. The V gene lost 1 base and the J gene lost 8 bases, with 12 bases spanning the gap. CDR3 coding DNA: TGTGCCAGCAGCTTAGGCAGACACACCGATGAGCAGTTCTTC. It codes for CASSLGRHTDEQFF.

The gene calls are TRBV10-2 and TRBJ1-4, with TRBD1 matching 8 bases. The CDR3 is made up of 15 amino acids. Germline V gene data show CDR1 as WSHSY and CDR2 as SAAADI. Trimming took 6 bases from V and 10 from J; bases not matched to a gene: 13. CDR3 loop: CASSAWAGGDAKLFF. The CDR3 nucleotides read TGCGCCAGCAGCGCTTGGGCAGGGGGCGACGCAAAACTGTTTTTT.

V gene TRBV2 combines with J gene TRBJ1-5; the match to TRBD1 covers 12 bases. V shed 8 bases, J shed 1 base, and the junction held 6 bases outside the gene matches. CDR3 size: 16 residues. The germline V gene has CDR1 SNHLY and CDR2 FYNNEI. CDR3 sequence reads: CASRDRGLLSNQPQHF. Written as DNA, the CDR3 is TGTGCCAGCCGGGACAGGGGGCTGTTAAGCAATCAGCCCCAGCATTTT.

The DNA for the CDR3 is TGTGCCAGCTCACCAAAGGACGGCTACGAGCAGTACTTC. It is translated as CASSPKDGYEQYF. V usage is TRBV18 and J usage is TRBJ2-7, with no clear D. V lost 2 bases to trimming and J lost 3 bases, with 8 bases between them. Germline V gene sequence: CDR1 KGHSH, CDR2 LQKENI. The length of the CDR3 is 13 residues.

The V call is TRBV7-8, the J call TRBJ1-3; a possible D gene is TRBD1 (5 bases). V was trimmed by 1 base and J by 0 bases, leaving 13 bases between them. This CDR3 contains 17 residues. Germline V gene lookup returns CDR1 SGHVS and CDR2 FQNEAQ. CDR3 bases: TGTGCCAGCAGCTTAGGAATACAGGCGATCTCTGGAAACACCATATATTTT. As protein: CASSLGIQAISGNTIYF.

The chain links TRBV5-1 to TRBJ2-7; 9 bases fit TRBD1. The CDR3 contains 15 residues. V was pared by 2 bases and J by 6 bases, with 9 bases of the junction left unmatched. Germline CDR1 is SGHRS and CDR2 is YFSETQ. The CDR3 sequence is CASSLEGQGSREQYF. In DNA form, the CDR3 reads TGCGCCAGCAGCTTAGAGGGACAGGGAAGTCGCGAGCAGTACTTC.

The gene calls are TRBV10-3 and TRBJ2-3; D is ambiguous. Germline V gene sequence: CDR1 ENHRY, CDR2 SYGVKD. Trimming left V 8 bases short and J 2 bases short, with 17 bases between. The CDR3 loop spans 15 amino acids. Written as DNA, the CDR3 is TGTGCCATCGCCACGGTTATACCGAACACAGATACGCAGTATTTT. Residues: CAIATVIPNTDTQYF.

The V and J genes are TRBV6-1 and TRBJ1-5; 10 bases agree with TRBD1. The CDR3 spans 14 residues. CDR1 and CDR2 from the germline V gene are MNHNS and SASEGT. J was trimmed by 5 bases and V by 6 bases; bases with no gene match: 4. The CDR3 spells CASSAGTGDQPQHF. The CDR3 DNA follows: TGTGCCAGCAGCGCTGGGACAGGGGATCAGCCCCAGCATTTT.

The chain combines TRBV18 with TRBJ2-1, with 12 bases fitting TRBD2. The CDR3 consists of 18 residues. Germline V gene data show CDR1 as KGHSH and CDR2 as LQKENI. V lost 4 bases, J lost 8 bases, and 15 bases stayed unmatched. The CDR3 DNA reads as TGTGCCAGCTCACTGCGGTCTCCTAGCGGGAGGGGAAGGGATGAGCAGTTCTTC. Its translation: CASSLRSPSGRGRDEQFF.

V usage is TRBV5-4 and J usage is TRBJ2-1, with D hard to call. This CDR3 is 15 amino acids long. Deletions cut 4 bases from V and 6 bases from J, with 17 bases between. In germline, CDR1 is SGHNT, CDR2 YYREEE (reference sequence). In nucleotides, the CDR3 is TGTGCCAGCAGCCCCCCGGTCGTAGGGTTCAATGAGCAGTTCTTC. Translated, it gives CASSPPVVGFNEQFF.

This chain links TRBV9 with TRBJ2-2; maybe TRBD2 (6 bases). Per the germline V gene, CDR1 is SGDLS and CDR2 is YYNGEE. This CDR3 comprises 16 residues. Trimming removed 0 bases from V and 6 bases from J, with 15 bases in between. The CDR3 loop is CASSVATGEHPGELFF. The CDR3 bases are TGTGCCAGCAGCGTAGCTACGGGGGAGCATCCCGGGGAGCTGTTTTTT.